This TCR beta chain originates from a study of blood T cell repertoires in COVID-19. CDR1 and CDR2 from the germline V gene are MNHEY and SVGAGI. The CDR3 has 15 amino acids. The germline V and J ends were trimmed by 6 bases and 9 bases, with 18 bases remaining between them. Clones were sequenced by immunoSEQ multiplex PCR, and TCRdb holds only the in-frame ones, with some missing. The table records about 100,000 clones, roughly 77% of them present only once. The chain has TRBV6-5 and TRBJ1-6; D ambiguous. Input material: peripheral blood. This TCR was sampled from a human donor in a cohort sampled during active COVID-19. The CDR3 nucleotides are TGTGCCAGCAGCTTTCTAGGAGGAGAAGGTTCACCCCTCCACTTT. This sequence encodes CASSFLGGEGSPLHF.